The TCR beta chain described here comes from a study of T cell responses to AZD1222 COVID-19 vaccine. Clones were read by immunoSEQ multiplex PCR, and TCRdb kept only the in-frame ones, dropping some. The repertoire holds 150,000 or so clones, with about nine tenths as singletons. Study results and limitations: Females made up more of the donors, who were largely white British, and clonal diversity may have come out too low. Variant regions that are unmutated are reportedly the target of nearly half of spike-specific TCRs. In all cases, repertoires were sampled only after the peak T cell response.

Details on this clone: Its cognate antigen is unknown.

Germline values: CDR1 SNHLY, CDR2 FYNNEI. The CDR3 has 15 residues. The junction had 8 bases not matched to a gene; V was cut back by 4 bases and J by 5 bases. The chain has TRBV2 and TRBJ1-2; TRBD1 aligns across 9 bases. The sequence was obtained from an adult in good health. Specimen: peripheral blood, collected on day 0 of AZD1222 vaccination. For the CDR3, the DNA is TGTGCCAGCAGTGCACAGGGGACAGGGCGTTATGGCTACACCTTC. This gives the protein CASSAQGTGRYGYTF.